Following are 25 T cell receptor beta chains from one sample sequenced in a study of OX40 agonist ivuxolimab in advanced cancers. The assay was immunoSEQ multiplex PCR, and TCRdb's table has in-frame clones only and misses some. The data contain 60,000 to 65,000 clones, 92% of them singletons. The sample in question was CD4+ or CD8+ T cells sorted from blood, obtained in a trial of the OX40 agonist ivuxolimab. The receptors here all came from an adult with an advanced solid tumor such as melanoma, head and neck, liver or kidney cancer.

The J gene is TRBJ2-4, the V gene TRBV10-3; D is possibly TRBD1 or TRBD2 (5 bases each). Germline V CDR1 and CDR2: ENHRY, SYGVKD. The CDR3 has 16 residues. Trimming took 6 bases from V and 5 from J, leaving 20 bases between them. CDR3 sequence: CAIRDGDGKSQNIQYF. The CDR3, as DNA: TGTGCCATCAGGGATGGGGACGGCAAGAGCCAAAACATTCAGTACTTC.

The chain couples TRBV25-1 to TRBJ1-1; D call uncertain. This CDR3 spans 13 amino acids. Germline CDR1 and CDR2: MGHDK and SYGVNS. Trimming took 1 base from V and 6 from J, leaving 9 bases between them. In nucleotides, the CDR3 is TGTGCCAGCAGTGAATCTCGCATGGCTGAAGCTTTCTTT. Translated, it gives CASSESRMAEAFF.

V is TRBV7-2 and J is TRBJ2-7; 8 bases are shared with TRBD2. The junction had 8 bases not matched to a gene; V was cut back by 5 bases and J by 2 bases. The CDR3 totals 15 residues. Per the germline V gene, CDR1 is SGHTA and CDR2 is FQGNSA. The CDR3 nucleotides are TGTGCCAGCAGCCGGGGGGGCGGGAGGCCCTACGAGCAGTACTTC. Encoded protein: CASSRGGGRPYEQYF.

The chain links TRBV30 to TRBJ2-2; TRBD1 is a possible D gene (5 bases). Germline assignment: CDR1 GTSNPN and CDR2 SVGIG (reference sequence). Trimming stripped 1 base from V and 6 bases from J, with 15 bases between. The CDR3 extends over 15 amino acids. The CDR3 is CAWSDTGIGAGELFF. DNA for the CDR3: TGTGCCTGGAGTGACACAGGAATTGGGGCCGGGGAGCTGTTTTTT.

CDR3 coding DNA: TGTGCCAGCTCACCAAGGGGACAGGGGACCTACGAGCAGTACTTC. It specifies CASSPRGQGTYEQYF. The V gene is TRBV18, the J gene TRBJ2-7; 10 bases map to TRBD1. Looked up from germline, CDR1 is KGHSH and CDR2 is LQKENI. V lost 2 bases to trimming and J lost 2 bases; unmatched junction nucleotides: 3. The CDR3 is 15 amino acids.

This chain connects TRBV7-8 to TRBJ1-1; 7 bases fit TRBD1. The CDR3 covers 16 residues. The trim removed 8 bases at V and 0 bases at J, leaving 12 bases unmatched. Germline CDR1 reads SGHVS; CDR2 reads FQNEAQ. CDR3 amino acids: CASLRTGYPLNTEAFF. CDR3 nucleotide sequence: TGTGCCAGCCTCAGGACAGGCTATCCATTGAACACTGAAGCTTTCTTT.

The chain uses TRBV30 and TRBJ1-3; no clear D. This CDR3 is built from 12 residues. Trimming cost V 0 bases and J 4 bases, with 4 bases left between them. Germline V gene lookup returns CDR1 GTSNPN and CDR2 SVGIG (reference sequence). The CDR3 nucleotides are TGTGCCTGGAGTGTACAGGGAAACACCATATATTTT. Translation gives CAWSVQGNTIYF.

The genes are TRBV6-5 and TRBJ2-1, with 14 bases aligning to TRBD2. Germline-derived CDR1 and CDR2 are MNHEY and SVGAGI. Germline trimming cut 2 bases from V and 8 bases from J; bases unmatched to any gene: 5. The CDR3 loop spans 16 amino acids. The CDR3 loop is CASSYRGTSGSDEQFF. CDR3 sequence (DNA): TGTGCCAGCAGTTACCGCGGGACTAGCGGGAGCGATGAGCAGTTCTTC.

This clone was observed once. This chain links TRBV6-1 with TRBJ1-5; weak D call: TRBD1 (5 bases). V dropped 6 bases and J dropped 4 bases, with 10 bases sitting between them. The CDR3 has 13 amino acids. Germline V lookup: CDR1 MNHNS, CDR2 SASEGT. The CDR3 DNA reads TGTGCCAGCAGCGGGGGGGGTAATCAGCCCCAGCATTTT. Residues: CASSGGGNQPQHF.

This sequence joins TRBV4-2 and TRBJ2-1, with 7 bases matching TRBD2. The trim removed 0 bases at V and 4 bases at J, leaving 15 bases unmatched. The CDR3 runs 19 residues. Germline V gene lookup returns CDR1 LGHNA and CDR2 YNFKEQ. CDR3 loop: CASSQESPMWRERYNEQFF. Written as DNA, the CDR3 is TGTGCCAGCAGCCAAGAGTCCCCCATGTGGCGGGAGAGGTACAATGAGCAGTTCTTC.

V is TRBV18 and J is TRBJ2-7; 12 positions match TRBD1. Germline CDR1 and CDR2: KGHSH and LQKENI. CDR3 length equals 16 residues. With 3 bases clipped from V and 3 bases from J, the junction kept 6 bases outside the gene matches. CDR3 DNA sequence: TGTGCCAGCTCACCTTTGGGACAGGGGGCTGTCTACGAGCAGTACTTC. Translating gives CASSPLGQGAVYEQYF.

This chain links TRBV7-6 with TRBJ1-1; tentative D call: TRBD1 (6 bases). V was shortened by 5 bases and J by 6 bases, with 19 bases between the two germline ends. CDR3 length equals 15 residues. Germline V gene data show CDR1 as SGHVS and CDR2 as FNYEAQ. The CDR3 loop is CASSRNREIMAEAFF. The CDR3 bases are TGTGCCAGCAGCCGAAACAGGGAGATTATGGCTGAAGCTTTCTTT.

The chain joins TRBV27 to TRBJ2-2, with D perhaps assigned TRBD1 or TRBD2 (5 bases each). With 6 bases removed from V and 6 bases from J, the gap between germline ends came to 20 bases. The CDR3 length is 16 residues. The germline CDR1 and CDR2 sequences are MNHEY and SMNVEV (reference sequence). The CDR3 sequence: CASSLGEAGAPGELFF. CDR3 coding DNA: TGTGCCAGCAGCCTCGGCGAGGCCGGGGCCCCCGGGGAGCTGTTTTTT.

This clone was detected once. V is TRBV10-1 and J is TRBJ1-3; no clear D. V gave up 4 bases and J gave up 0 bases, with 10 bases separating them. This CDR3 is 15 amino acids long. Germline CDR1 and CDR2: WNHNN and SYGVQD (reference sequence). The CDR3 sequence: CASSAGRDSGNTIYF. CDR3 DNA: TGCGCCAGCAGTGCGGGGAGAGACTCTGGAAACACCATATATTTT.

This rearrangement joins TRBV19 to TRBJ2-7; D is unresolved. This CDR3 is built from 13 residues. Trimming took off 3 bases at V and 2 bases at J, with 8 bases between the two ends. Germline assignment: CDR1 LNHDA and CDR2 SQIVND (reference sequence). CDR3 in DNA: TGTGCCAGTAGTATTGCGCACCCCTACGAGCAGTACTTC. Its translation is CASSIAHPYEQYF.

The V gene is TRBV15, the J gene TRBJ1-3; D might be TRBD1 (5 bases). The germline gives CDR1 LNHNV, CDR2 YYDKDF (reference sequence). V was trimmed by 0 bases and J by 9 bases, leaving 15 bases between them. CDR3 length equals 15 residues. The DNA for the CDR3 is TGTGCCACCAGCAGAGAGGGGACCGGGAGCGGCACCATATATTTT. Translating it yields CATSREGTGSGTIYF. The full variable domain, completed using reference TRBV15 and TRBJ1-3, is DAMVIQNPRYQVTQFGKPVTLSCSQTLNHNVMYWYQQKSSQAPKLLFHYYDKDFNNEADTPDNFQSRRPNTSFCFLDIRSPGLGDTAMYLCATSREGTGSGTIYFGEGSWLTVV.

The table lists this clone with a few counts. The chain employs TRBV11-2 and TRBJ2-7; D possibly matches TRBD1 or TRBD2 (5 bases each). V lost 5 bases and J 3 bases, leaving 14 bases between the germline ends. The germline V gene encodes CDR1 SGHAT and CDR2 FQNNGV. This CDR3 is built from 14 residues. The CDR3 DNA reads as TGTGCCAGCAGCCAAAGGGGACCGATCTACGAGCAGTACTTC. It specifies CASSQRGPIYEQYF.

The CDR3 protein is CASSPVGLGNEQFF. The CDR3, as DNA: TGTGCCAGCAGCCCAGTCGGGCTCGGCAATGAGCAGTTCTTC. V gene TRBV7-8 combines with J gene TRBJ2-1; D gene uncertain. This CDR3 has 14 amino acids. Germline V CDR1 and CDR2: SGHVS, FQNEAQ. Trimming cost V 5 bases and J 6 bases, with 14 bases left between them. Supplemented by reference TRBV7-8 and TRBJ2-1, the full variable domain reads GAGVSQSPRYKVAKRGQDVALRCDPISGHVSLFWYQQALGQGPEFLTYFQNEAQLDKSGLPSDRFFAERPEGSVSTLKIQRTQQEDSAVYLCASSPVGLGNEQFFGPGTRLTVL.

This rearrangement joins TRBV14 to TRBJ2-5; 8 bases align to TRBD2. CDR1 SGHDN and CDR2 FVKESK come from the germline V gene. The CDR3 runs 15 residues. The trim removed 3 bases at V and 5 bases at J, leaving 8 bases unmatched. Here the CDR3 reads CASSQSAGGVETQYF. The CDR3 nucleotides are TGTGCCAGCAGCCAGTCCGCGGGGGGCGTGGAGACCCAGTACTTC.

This chain connects TRBV19 to TRBJ2-1; D gene ambiguous. Between the trimmed V and J ends, which lost 5 bases and 0 bases, there was a span of 20 bases. This CDR3 spans 18 amino acids. Germline CDR1 LNHDA, CDR2 SQIVND (reference sequence). In DNA, the CDR3 is TGTGCCAGTAGTCCTCCCGGGTTCCGGCTTAGCTCCTACAATGAGCAGTTCTTC. As protein: CASSPPGFRLSSYNEQFF.

The genes are TRBV11-3 and TRBJ2-3, with a possible D match to TRBD2 (5 bases). Germline CDR1 and CDR2: SGHNT and YENEEA. The CDR3 is 13 amino acids. V was pared by 2 bases and J by 11 bases, with 14 bases between. The CDR3 DNA sequence: TGTGCCAGCAGCTTATATCCATACGGGGTGCAGTATTTT. Translated: CASSLYPYGVQYF. The full variable domain, with the rest looked up from reference TRBV11-3 and TRBJ2-3, is EAGVVQSPRYKIIEKKQPVAFWCNPISGHNTLYWYLQNLGQGPELLIRYENEEAVDDSQLPKDRFSAERLKGVDSTLKIQPAELGDSAVYLCASSLYPYGVQYFGPGTRLTVL.

The chain recombines TRBV5-4 with TRBJ2-1; 10 bases match TRBD2. The CDR3 covers 15 residues. V gave up 1 base and J gave up 4 bases; unmatched junction bases: 2. CDR1 is SGHNT, CDR2 YYREEE, per germline (reference sequence). The chain's CDR3 is CASSLTSGAYNEQFF. Here the CDR3 DNA reads TGTGCCAGCAGCTTGACTAGCGGGGCATACAATGAGCAGTTCTTC.

Only one count was recorded for this clone. The chain joins TRBV4-2 to TRBJ2-7, with 11 bases aligning to TRBD2. Germline V gene lookup returns CDR1 LGHNA and CDR2 YNFKEQ. The CDR3 is 16 amino acids. The V gene end was trimmed by 2 bases and the J gene end by 7 bases; junction bases not matched to a gene: 10. CDR3 sequence (DNA): TGTGCCAGCAGCCAATCCACTAGCGGGGGTGCGGGGGAGCAGTACTTC. Protein: CASSQSTSGGAGEQYF.

The chain recombines TRBV30 with TRBJ1-1, with D possibly TRBD1 on 5 matching bases. Germline lookup yields CDR1 GTSNPN and CDR2 SVGIG (reference sequence). The CDR3 is made up of 15 amino acids. V lost 0 bases, J lost 7 bases, and 18 bases lay in between. In nucleotides, the CDR3 is TGTGCCTGGAGTGTACGTTTGGGCAGGGACGGTGAAGCTTTCTTT. Its protein product is CAWSVRLGRDGEAFF.

The chain combines TRBV29-1 with TRBJ1-2; 7 bases are shared with TRBD1. The CDR3 has 12 amino acids. After removal of 4 bases from V and 8 bases from J, the junction contained 7 bases not matched to a gene. Germline loops: CDR1 SQVTM, CDR2 ANQGSEA. The DNA for the CDR3 is TGCAGCGTTGTCGAGGGGGCAAGGGGCTACACCTTC. Residues: CSVVEGARGYTF.